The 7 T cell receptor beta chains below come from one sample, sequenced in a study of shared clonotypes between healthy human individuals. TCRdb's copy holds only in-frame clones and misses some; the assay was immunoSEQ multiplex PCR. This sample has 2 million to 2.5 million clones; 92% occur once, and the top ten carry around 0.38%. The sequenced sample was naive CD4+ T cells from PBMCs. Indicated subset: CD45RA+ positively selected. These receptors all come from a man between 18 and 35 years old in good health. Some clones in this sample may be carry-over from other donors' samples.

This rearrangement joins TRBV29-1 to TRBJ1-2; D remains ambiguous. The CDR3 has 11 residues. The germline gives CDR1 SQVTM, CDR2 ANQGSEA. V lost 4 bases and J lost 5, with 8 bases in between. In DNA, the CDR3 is TGCAGCGTTGGAGGGATTTATGGCTACACCTTC. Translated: CSVGGIYGYTF.

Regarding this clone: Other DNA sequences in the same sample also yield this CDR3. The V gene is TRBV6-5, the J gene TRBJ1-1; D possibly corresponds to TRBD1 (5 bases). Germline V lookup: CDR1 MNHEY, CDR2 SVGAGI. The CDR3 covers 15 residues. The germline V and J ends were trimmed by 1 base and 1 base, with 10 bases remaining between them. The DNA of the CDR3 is TGTGCCAGCAGTTACTTGGGGGTGTCGAACACTGAAGCTTTCTTT. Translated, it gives CASSYLGVSNTEAFF.

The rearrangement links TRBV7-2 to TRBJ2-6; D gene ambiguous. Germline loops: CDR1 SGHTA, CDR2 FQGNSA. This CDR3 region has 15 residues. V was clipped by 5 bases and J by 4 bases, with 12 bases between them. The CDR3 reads CASSNKKAGANVLTF. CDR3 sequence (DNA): TGTGCCAGCAGCAACAAAAAAGCCGGGGCCAACGTCCTGACTTTC.

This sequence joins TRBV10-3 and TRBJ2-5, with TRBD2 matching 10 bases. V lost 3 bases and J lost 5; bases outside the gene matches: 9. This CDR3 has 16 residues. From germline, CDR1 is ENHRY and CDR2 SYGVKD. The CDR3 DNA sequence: TGTGCCATCAGTGAAAGGACTAGCGGAGGGGGGGAGACCCAGTACTTC. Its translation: CAISERTSGGGETQYF.

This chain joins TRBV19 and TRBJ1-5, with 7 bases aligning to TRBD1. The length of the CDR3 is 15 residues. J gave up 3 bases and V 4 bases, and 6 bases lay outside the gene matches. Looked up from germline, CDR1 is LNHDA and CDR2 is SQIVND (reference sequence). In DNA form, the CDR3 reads TGTGCCAGTAGTACATCAGGGGGTGTCAATCAGCCCCAGCATTTT. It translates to CASSTSGGVNQPQHF.

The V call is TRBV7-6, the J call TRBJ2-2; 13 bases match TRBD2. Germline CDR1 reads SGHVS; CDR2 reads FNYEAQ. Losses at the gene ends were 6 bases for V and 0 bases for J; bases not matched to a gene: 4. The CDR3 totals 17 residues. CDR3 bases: TGTGCCAGCAGGGGGACTAGCGGGACGTCGAACACCGGGGAGCTGTTTTTT. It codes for CASRGTSGTSNTGELFF.

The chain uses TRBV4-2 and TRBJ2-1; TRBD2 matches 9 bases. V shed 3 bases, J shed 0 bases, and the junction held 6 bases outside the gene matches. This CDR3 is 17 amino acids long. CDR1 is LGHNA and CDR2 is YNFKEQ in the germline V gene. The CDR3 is CASSHGGGGSSYNEQFF. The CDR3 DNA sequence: TGTGCCAGCAGCCACGGCGGGGGGGGCAGCTCCTACAATGAGCAGTTCTTC.